This T cell receptor beta chain was found in a study of blood T cell repertoires in COVID-19. This CDR3 comprises 15 residues. In germline, CDR1 is SGDLS, CDR2 YYNGEE. Trimming cost V 3 bases and J 1 base; bases outside gene matches: 3. Only in-frame clones appear in the TCRdb table, and some are missing; sequencing was by immunoSEQ multiplex PCR. The sample lists about 210,000 clones; roughly four fifths were seen once. The TCR sequence derives from a woman aged 35 to 49 with acute or convalescent COVID-19. The specimen was peripheral blood. J is TRBJ1-1 and V is TRBV9, with 10 bases aligning to TRBD1. The DNA of the CDR3 is TGTGCCAGCAGCGGCTGGGACAGGGGGAACACTGAAGCTTTCTTT. Its translation: CASSGWDRGNTEAFF.